This T cell receptor beta chain was captured by sequencing in a study of T cell responses to AZD1222 COVID-19 vaccine. Study-level points and caveats: Regions 160-218 and 743-854 dominated among vaccine-associated CD4 TCRs spanning spike. Receipt of two AZD1222 doses was followed by a rise in Spike-specific TCR breadth and depth.

Using immunoSEQ multiplex PCR, the repertoire was profiled, and TCRdb retains in-frame clones only, with some absent. This table holds around 97,000 clones, around 90% found once. In its sample, this clone was seen a few times. Its antigen is still unknown. Sequenced here: peripheral blood, sampled on day 0 of AZD1222 vaccination. The origin of this receptor is an adult in good health.

The CDR3 sequence: CASSQDAGGPDTQYF. DNA of the CDR3: TGTGCCAGCAGCCAAGACGCGGGGGGCCCAGATACGCAGTATTTT. The V call is TRBV4-2, the J call TRBJ2-3; TRBD2 aligns across 8 bases. This CDR3 has 15 amino acids. The germline gives CDR1 LGHNA, CDR2 YNFKEQ. V dropped 0 bases and J dropped 4; count of bases not matched to a gene: 3.